This T cell receptor beta chain was recorded in a study of beta chain features in type 1 diabetes (dated by TCRdb to about 2018). In the study overall: No differences in mean age, gender distribution, total cell number or subset yield were found between patients and healthy donors. Regulatory and stem cell-like memory subsets were obtained from only 8 patients and about 8 healthy donors, while naive and central memory subsets were obtained from all 30 or so donors. A total of 85 million to 140 million sorted cells were examined across all samples, and a strong correlation was observed between cell number per subset and RNA yield. The study compared TCRB repertoires of sorted circulating CD4+ T cell subsets between recently diagnosed type 1 diabetes patients and matched healthy donors.

Each donor gave one peripheral blood draw, averaging around 0.11 L, which was collected into heparinised tubes. A BD FACSAria II and a panel including CD45RO, CCR7, CD25, CD127, CD95 and CD27 were used to sort naive, central memory, regulatory and stem cell-like memory CD4+ T cells. Purity was above 98% for every sorted population. PBMCs were isolated right away by Lymphoprep density gradient centrifugation and were stained directly, without culture. Samples were stained and sorted in pairs, with one healthy donor and one patient per experiment, so that batch effects were minimized. The sample holds a few counts of this clone. The specificity of this receptor is unknown. Base qualities are not provided; no much larger clone lies one nucleotide away. The same CDR3 arises from other DNA sequences in this sample as well. Points the paper makes about the study in general: Naive, central memory and regulatory TCRB repertoires appeared to be more alike among patients than among healthy donors. Type 1 diabetes patients showed a moderate but significant shortening of TCRB CDR3 length in all four CD4+ subsets. Because small numbers of individuals were included in the HLA sub-analyses, any influence of HLA type on TCRB rearrangement was left unresolved. At VDJ recombination sites, type 1 diabetes patients had fewer insertions and more deleted nucleotides, which implies abnormalities in thymic rearrangement. Because cDNA was sequenced instead of genomic DNA, highly expressing activated cells could be over-represented, though the groups showed no difference in activation or CD3 levels. Shorter templates might be favored by PCR, yet because patient and control samples were amplified and corrected together, any such skew would affect both groups equally.

The entire amount of isolated RNA was reverse transcribed using the High Capacity cDNA Reverse Transcription Kit, so the sequenced TCRB transcripts were expressed ones. Deep immunoSEQ sequencing was applied to naive, central memory and regulatory T cell samples, giving an average of roughly 3.5 million total reads per sample. Sorted cells were lysed in RLT buffer and RNA was extracted with DNase-treated RNeasy Micro or Mini kits, depending on cell number. Each cell subset was processed on its own to prevent cross-contamination, while patient and healthy donor samples were processed together. The immunoSEQ multiplex PCR was used to amplify TCRB sequences from cDNA, yielding 87-bp fragments that span the CDR3 region. Amplicons were sequenced on the Illumina HiSeq platform. On the study's bioinformatics: PCR bias was corrected computationally using synthetic template baselines, and reads within Hamming distance 2 were collapsed, with unmergeable singletons discarded. By aligning reads against IMGT, V, D and J genes, CDR3 length, and insertions or deletions at six rearrangement sites were assigned. Clonotype counts were normalized to sorted cell number within each subset before computing true diversity and Gini coefficients with the tcR R package. The overlap coefficient, calculated on TCRB nucleotide sequences, was used to measure repertoire sharing. As a proxy for the pre-selection repertoire, out-of-frame TCRB sequences from naive cells were analyzed. TCRdb's version of the immuneACCESS table is confined to in-frame rearrangements and falls short of the full clone set. An unresolved V gene accounts for under half of the shortfall where checked; the remainder is of unknown origin. V, J and clone size are taken as reported in that table, and D and trimming were inferred from the DNA itself. The sample profile shows under 450,000 clones; over 13% of them were found once. The ten largest clones take up roughly 0.017% of the sample.

CDR3 length: 15 amino acids, cysteine to phenylalanine. Of all the DNA, just the CDR3 is kept, 45 bases in frame from base 1. Looking up the germline V gene yields CDR1 SGHRS and CDR2 YFSETQ. V lost 0 bases and J lost 0 bases, and the count of bases not matched to a germline gene is 3. Material: naive CD4+ T cells from blood. The cell subset or site label corresponds to: true naive CD4+ T cells. This receptor was identified in a woman between 18 and 30 years old in good health. The chain was built from TRBV5-1 and TRBJ2-7; the central 7 bases match TRBD2. The nucleotides are TGCGCCAGCAGCTTGGGAGGCGGGAGCTCCTACGAGCAGTACTTC. Its product reads: CASSLGGGSSYEQYF.